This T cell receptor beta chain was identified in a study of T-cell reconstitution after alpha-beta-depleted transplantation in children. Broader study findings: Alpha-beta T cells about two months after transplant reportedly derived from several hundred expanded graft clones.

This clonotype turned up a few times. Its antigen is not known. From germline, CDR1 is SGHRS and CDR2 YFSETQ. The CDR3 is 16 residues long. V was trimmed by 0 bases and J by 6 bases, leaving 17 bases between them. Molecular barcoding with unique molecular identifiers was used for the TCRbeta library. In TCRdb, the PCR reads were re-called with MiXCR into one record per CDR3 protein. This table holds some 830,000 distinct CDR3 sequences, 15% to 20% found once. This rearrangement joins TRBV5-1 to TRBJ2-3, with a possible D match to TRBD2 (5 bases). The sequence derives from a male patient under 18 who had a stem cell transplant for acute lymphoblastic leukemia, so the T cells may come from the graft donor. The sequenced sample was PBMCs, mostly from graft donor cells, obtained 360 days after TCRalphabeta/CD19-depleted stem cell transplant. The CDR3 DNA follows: TGCGCCAGCAGCTTGGATTCTCTAGCCCCCACTGATACGCAGTATTTT. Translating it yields CASSLDSLAPTDTQYF.